This T cell receptor beta chain was retrieved from a study of cytomegalovirus exposure and HLA in healthy donors. The study ran its PCR with 60 Vbeta and 13 Jbeta primers. Sequencing used immunoSEQ multiplex PCR; TCRdb keeps in-frame clones, though not all of them. This sample contains tens of thousands of clones. With regard to this clone: Its antigen is as yet unknown.

This CDR3 is 15 amino acids long. Germline assignment: CDR1 SGHRS and CDR2 YFSETQ. V lost 0 bases, J lost 9 bases, and 3 bases stayed unmatched. The study's findings and limits: The study assumed roughly uniform donor sequencing depth for presence/absence analyses. It has been reported that TCR beta sequences accurately predicted the HLA-A and HLA-B alleles of most subjects. A prior analysis recorded that most TCR beta V segments were productive about 87% or about 30% of the time.

Sequenced input: PBMCs. V usage is TRBV5-1 and J usage is TRBJ2-1, with TRBD2 matching over 13 bases. The TCR sequence derives from an older woman in good health and CMV-seropositive. DNA for the CDR3: TGCGCCAGCAGCTTGGGTACTAGCGGGGGGGTTGAGCAGTTCTTC. Translation: CASSLGTSGGVEQFF.